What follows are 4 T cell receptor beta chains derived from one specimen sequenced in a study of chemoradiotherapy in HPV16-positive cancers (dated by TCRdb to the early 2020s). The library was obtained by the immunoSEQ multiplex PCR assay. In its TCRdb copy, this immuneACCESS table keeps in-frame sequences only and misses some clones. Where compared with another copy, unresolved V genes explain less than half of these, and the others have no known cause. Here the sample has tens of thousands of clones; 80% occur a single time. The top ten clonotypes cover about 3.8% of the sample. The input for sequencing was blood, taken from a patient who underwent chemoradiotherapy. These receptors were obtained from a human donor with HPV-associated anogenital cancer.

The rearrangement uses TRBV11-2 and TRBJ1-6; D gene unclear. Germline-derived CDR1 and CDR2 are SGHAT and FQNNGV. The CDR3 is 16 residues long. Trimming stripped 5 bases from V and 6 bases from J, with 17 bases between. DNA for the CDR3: TGTGCCAGCAGCCCCAAGAAGGGATTTTTTAATTCACCCCTCCACTTT. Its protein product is CASSPKKGFFNSPLHF.

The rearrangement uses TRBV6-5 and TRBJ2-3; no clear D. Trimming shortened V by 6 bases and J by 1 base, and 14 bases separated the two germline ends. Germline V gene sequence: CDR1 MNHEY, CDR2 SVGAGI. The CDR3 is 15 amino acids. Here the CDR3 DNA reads TGTGCCAGCAGGTCCGACGGATCCCGCACAGATACGCAGTATTTT. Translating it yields CASRSDGSRTDTQYF.

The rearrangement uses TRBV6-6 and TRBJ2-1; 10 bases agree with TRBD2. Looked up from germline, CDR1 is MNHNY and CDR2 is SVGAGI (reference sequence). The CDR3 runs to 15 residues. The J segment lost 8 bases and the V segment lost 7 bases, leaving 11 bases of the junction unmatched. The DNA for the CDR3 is TGTGCCAGCACTAACGGGGCTAGCGGGGGCTATGAGCAGTTCTTC. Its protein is CASTNGASGGYEQFF.

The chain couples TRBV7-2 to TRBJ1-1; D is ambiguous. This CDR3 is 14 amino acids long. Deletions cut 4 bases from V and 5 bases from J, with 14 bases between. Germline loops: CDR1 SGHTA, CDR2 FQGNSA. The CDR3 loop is CASSSKGWETEAFF. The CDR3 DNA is TGTGCCAGCAGCTCCAAAGGGTGGGAGACTGAAGCTTTCTTT.